The 10 T cell receptor beta chains below all came from one sample that was sequenced in a study of cytomegalovirus exposure and HLA in healthy donors. The primer mix had 60 Vbeta and 13 Jbeta primers. The data were produced by immunoSEQ multiplex PCR, yet TCRdb's version contains in-frame clones alone and is incomplete. The data hold some 120,000 clones, with over 65% observed a single time. Sequenced material: PBMCs. Receptors originate from a man aged 25 to 45 in good health and CMV-seropositive.

This clone has more than one count but fewer than ten. V and J are TRBV6-6 and TRBJ1-4, with D hard to call. The CDR3 has 14 residues. From germline, CDR1 is MNHNY and CDR2 SVGAGI (reference sequence). V was cut by 6 bases and J by 7 bases, with 15 bases left in between. The CDR3 here is CASSKITGSEKLFF. For the CDR3, the DNA is TGTGCCAGCAGCAAGATAACCGGGAGTGAAAAACTGTTTTTT.

The chain has TRBV7-6 and TRBJ2-7; 10 nucleotides line up with TRBD2. From germline, CDR1 is SGHVS and CDR2 FNYEAQ. This CDR3 comprises 15 residues. V lost 5 bases, J lost 3 bases, and 7 bases stayed unmatched. The DNA for the CDR3 is TGTGCCAGCAGCCCCGCTAGCGGGAGAGACTACGAGCAGTACTTC. Translated, it gives CASSPASGRDYEQYF.

The rearrangement uses TRBV11-2 and TRBJ2-2; TRBD2 agrees at 9 bases. This CDR3 region has 15 residues. In germline, CDR1 is SGHAT, CDR2 FQNNGV. V dropped 6 bases and J dropped 4; count of bases not matched to a gene: 6. The CDR3 region is CASSFSGSATGELFF. In DNA, the CDR3 is TGTGCCAGCAGTTTTAGCGGGAGCGCCACCGGGGAGCTGTTTTTT. The variable domain in full, completed from reference TRBV11-2 and TRBJ2-2, reads EAGVAQSPRYKIIEKRQSVAFWCNPISGHATLYWYQQILGQGPKLLIQFQNNGVVDDSQLPKDRFSAERLKGVDSTLKIQPAKLEDSAVYLCASSFSGSATGELFFGEGSRLTVL.

The chain couples TRBV14 to TRBJ2-1; weak D call: TRBD2 (5 bases). Germline V gene data show CDR1 as SGHDN and CDR2 as FVKESK. The CDR3 spans 13 residues. V lost 2 bases and J lost 9, with 11 bases in between. This chain's CDR3 is CASSQHGGSEQFF. CDR3 coding DNA: TGTGCCAGCAGCCAACACGGTGGGAGTGAGCAGTTCTTC.

In DNA form, the CDR3 reads TGTGCCAGCAGCTTAGTGGGGAGCATGGCCTACGAGCAGTACTTC. Its translation is CASSLVGSMAYEQYF. The chain employs TRBV7-2 and TRBJ2-7, with D tentatively TRBD2 (5 bases). Germline values: CDR1 SGHTA, CDR2 FQGNSA. Trimming left V 1 base short and J 2 bases short, with 12 bases between. This CDR3 spans 15 amino acids.

This chain connects TRBV7-8 to TRBJ1-4, with D tentatively TRBD1 (5 bases). From germline, CDR1 is SGHVS and CDR2 FQNEAQ. CDR3 size: 15 residues. The V gene lost 2 bases and the J gene lost 6 bases, with 13 bases spanning the gap. The CDR3 loop is CASSLKEGRDEKLFF. DNA of the CDR3: TGTGCCAGCAGCTTAAAGGAGGGGCGCGATGAAAAACTGTTTTTT.

This chain uses TRBV9 with TRBJ2-5; 15 positions match TRBD2. Germline loops: CDR1 SGDLS, CDR2 YYNGEE. This CDR3 region has 22 residues. V was clipped by 0 bases and J by 2 bases; unmatched bases: 17. As DNA, the CDR3 is TGTGCCAGCAGCGTAGCTACACGTACCGGGACTAGCGGGAGGAGGCAACAAGAGACCCAGTACTTC. As protein: CASSVATRTGTSGRRQQETQYF.

The chain carries TRBV6-1 and TRBJ1-2; 8 nucleotides agree with TRBD1. J gave up 3 bases and V 6 bases, and 6 bases lay outside the gene matches. CDR1 is MNHNS and CDR2 is SASEGT in the germline V gene. This CDR3 spans 14 amino acids. For the CDR3, the DNA is TGTGCCAGCAGCGTCGACAGGGGCGACTATGGCTACACCTTC. Translation: CASSVDRGDYGYTF.

V is TRBV18 and J is TRBJ2-1; 7 bases fit TRBD2. Germline assignment: CDR1 KGHSH and CDR2 LQKENI. V gave up 0 bases and J gave up 5 bases; unmatched junction bases: 7. The CDR3 is 16 residues long. The CDR3 region is CASSPPSGEGNNEQFF. In nucleotides, the CDR3 is TGTGCCAGCTCACCACCCTCGGGGGAGGGAAACAATGAGCAGTTCTTC.

The J gene is TRBJ1-4, the V gene TRBV19; no definite D call. The germline V gene encodes CDR1 LNHDA and CDR2 SQIVND (reference sequence). The CDR3 is 14 amino acids. V gave up 5 bases and J gave up 8 bases, with 15 bases separating them. The CDR3 reads CASSPRLNAEKLFF. CDR3 DNA sequence: TGTGCCAGTAGTCCTCGGTTAAATGCCGAAAAACTGTTTTTT.